The table lists the clone carrying this T cell receptor beta chain with a count of one. This specimen comes from a study of T cell changes during pregnancy in multiple sclerosis. Produced via immunoSEQ multiplex PCR; TCRdb's table is partial and in-frame only. The data show 95,000 to 110,000 clones, 85% to 95% seen once. The ends were cut back, 7 bases at V and 0 bases at J, with 8 bases in the middle. Germline V gives CDR1 LNHDA, CDR2 SQIVND (reference sequence). The CDR3 spans 13 residues. The sequencing used peripheral blood, collected in the third trimester of pregnancy. This TCR was recovered from a female donor in good health, enrolled as a control in a pregnancy study. V and J are TRBV19 and TRBJ2-3; maybe TRBD2 (5 bases). CDR3 in amino acids: CASNTRSTDTQYF. DNA for the CDR3: TGTGCCAGTAACACTAGGAGCACAGATACGCAGTATTTT.